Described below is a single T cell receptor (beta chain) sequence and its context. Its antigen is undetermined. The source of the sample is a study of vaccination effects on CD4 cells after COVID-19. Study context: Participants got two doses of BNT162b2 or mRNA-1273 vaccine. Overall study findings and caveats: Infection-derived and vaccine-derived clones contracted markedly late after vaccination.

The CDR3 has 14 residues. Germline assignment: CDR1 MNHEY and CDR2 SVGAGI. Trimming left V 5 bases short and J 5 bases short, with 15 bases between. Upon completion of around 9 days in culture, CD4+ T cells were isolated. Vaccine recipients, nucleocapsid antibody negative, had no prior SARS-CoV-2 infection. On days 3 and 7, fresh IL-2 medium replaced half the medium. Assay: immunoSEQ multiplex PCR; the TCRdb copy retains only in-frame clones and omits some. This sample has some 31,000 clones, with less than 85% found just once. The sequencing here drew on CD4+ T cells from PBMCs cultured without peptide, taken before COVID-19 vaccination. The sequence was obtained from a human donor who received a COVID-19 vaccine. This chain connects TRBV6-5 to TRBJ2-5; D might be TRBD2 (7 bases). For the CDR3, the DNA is TGTGCCAGCAGTCTCCCCGGGGGGCAGGAGACCCAGTACTTC. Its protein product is CASSLPGGQETQYF.